Listed here are 28 T cell receptor beta chains from one sample, sequenced in a study of cytomegalovirus exposure and HLA in healthy donors. PCR amplification relied on 60 Vbeta primers (plus 13 Jbeta primers). Profiling relied on immunoSEQ multiplex PCR, and the TCRdb table lists in-frame clones only, not all of them. The table records 170,000 or so clones, 80% to 90% of them present only once. The sample was PBMCs. These receptors all stem from a girl aged 5 to 17 in good health and CMV-seropositive.

This rearrangement joins TRBV6-6 to TRBJ1-2; D gene unclear. V dropped 2 bases and J dropped 1 base, with 8 bases sitting between them. The germline CDR1 and CDR2 sequences are MNHNY and SVGAGI (reference sequence). This CDR3 has 14 residues. CDR3 sequence: CASSYIQYNYGYTF. CDR3 sequence (DNA): TGTGCCAGCAGTTACATACAGTATAACTATGGCTACACCTTC.

This chain connects TRBV9 to TRBJ2-3; unclear D gene. With 0 bases removed from V and 5 bases from J, the gap between germline ends came to 4 bases. Germline values: CDR1 SGDLS, CDR2 YYNGEE. CDR3 length: 12 amino acids. CDR3 bases: TGTGCCAGCAGCGTAGGTATAGATACGCAGTATTTT. Protein product: CASSVGIDTQYF.

The chain has TRBV27 and TRBJ1-1; D may be TRBD1 (5 bases). The V gene's germline CDR1 is MNHEY and CDR2 SMNVEV (reference sequence). The CDR3 is 15 residues long. V gave up 7 bases and J gave up 1 base, with 16 bases separating them. In DNA, the CDR3 is TGTGCCAGCATCCCCCAGGGTACTTGGAACACTGAAGCTTTCTTT. As protein: CASIPQGTWNTEAFF.

This chain joins TRBV6-5 and TRBJ2-5; the D gene is possibly TRBD1 (6 bases). Trimming shortened V by 4 bases and J by 5 bases, and 14 bases separated the two germline ends. In germline, CDR1 is MNHEY, CDR2 SVGAGI. The CDR3 extends over 14 amino acids. The CDR3 is CASSWSGVGETQYF. CDR3 coding DNA: TGTGCCAGCAGTTGGTCAGGGGTCGGGGAGACCCAGTACTTC.

The rearrangement links TRBV9 to TRBJ2-5; no firm D call. V dropped 0 bases and J dropped 2 bases, with 11 bases sitting between them. The CDR3 covers 15 residues. CDR1 is SGDLS, CDR2 YYNGEE, per germline. The CDR3 spells CASSVASVRQETQYF. CDR3 coding DNA: TGTGCCAGCAGCGTAGCTTCGGTACGACAAGAGACCCAGTACTTC.

V and J are TRBV6-5 and TRBJ1-2, with a weak D call TRBD1 (5 bases). Germline assignment: CDR1 MNHEY and CDR2 SVGAGI. This CDR3 contains 15 residues. Trimming took off 6 bases at V and 2 bases at J, with 16 bases between the two ends. The CDR3 here is CASSTTAGGNYGYTF. CDR3 nucleotides: TGTGCCAGCAGCACCACCGCGGGGGGGAACTATGGCTACACCTTC.

This clone was seen a single time. This chain joins TRBV18 and TRBJ2-2; D not certain. V dropped 1 base and J dropped 4 bases, with 13 bases sitting between them. The V gene's germline CDR1 is KGHSH and CDR2 LQKENI. CDR3 length equals 16 residues. The CDR3 reads CASSPRGWRGTGELFF. In nucleotides, the CDR3 is TGTGCCAGCTCACCACGCGGATGGCGAGGCACCGGGGAGCTGTTTTTT.

This chain connects TRBV6-4 to TRBJ1-2; a weak D match, TRBD1 (6 bases). The ends were cut back, 3 bases at V and 8 bases at J, with 16 bases in the middle. Per the germline V gene, CDR1 is MRHNA and CDR2 is SNTAGT. The length of the CDR3 is 14 residues. Here the CDR3 DNA reads TGTGCCAGCAGTGATTCGACAGGATTAAAGGGCTACACCTTC. Its translation: CASSDSTGLKGYTF.

The table lists this clone with a few counts. V usage is TRBV5-1 and J usage is TRBJ1-1; 7 positions match TRBD1. V shed 1 base and J 2 bases; nucleotides not matched to a gene: 8. Germline V gene sequence: CDR1 SGHRS, CDR2 YFSETQ. This CDR3 has 16 residues. The CDR3 loop reads CASSLRAGGANTEAFF. As DNA, the CDR3 is TGCGCCAGCAGCTTGAGGGCAGGGGGTGCCAACACTGAAGCTTTCTTT.

This clone has a handful of counts. The V gene is TRBV9, the J gene TRBJ2-5; 8 bases are a match to TRBD2. The CDR3 extends over 17 amino acids. After removal of 0 bases from V and 5 bases from J, the junction contained 12 bases not matched to a gene. CDR1 is SGDLS, CDR2 YYNGEE, per germline. CDR3 sequence reads: CASSVAASGGSVETQYF. CDR3 bases: TGTGCCAGCAGCGTAGCAGCCAGCGGGGGCTCAGTGGAGACCCAGTACTTC.

The chain carries TRBV13 and TRBJ2-7; D may be TRBD1 (6 bases). Deletions cut 1 base from V and 3 bases from J, with 10 bases between. The germline gives CDR1 PRHDT, CDR2 FYEKMQ (reference sequence). The CDR3 has 14 residues. The CDR3 sequence is CASSLVTGSYEQYF. DNA for the CDR3: TGTGCCAGCAGCTTAGTTACAGGGAGCTACGAGCAGTACTTC.

The gene calls are TRBV7-9 and TRBJ2-7, with TRBD2 as a possible D gene (5 bases). V dropped 6 bases and J dropped 0 bases, with 12 bases sitting between them. The germline CDR1 and CDR2 sequences are SEHNR and FQNEAQ (reference sequence). The CDR3 length is 14 residues. The CDR3, as DNA: TGTGCCAGCAGTCTCACCGGGAACTCCTACGAGCAGTACTTC. This gives the protein CASSLTGNSYEQYF.

The chain recombines TRBV7-2 with TRBJ1-4; D not resolved. CDR3 length: 13 residues. Looked up from germline, CDR1 is SGHTA and CDR2 is FQGNSA. V lost 3 bases and J lost 8, with 10 bases in between. In DNA form, the CDR3 reads TGTGCCAGCAGCTTCGGGCGGGAAGAAAAACTGTTTTTT. It is translated as CASSFGREEKLFF.

This rearrangement joins TRBV6-5 to TRBJ1-1; 8 bases are a match to TRBD1. Trimming removed 5 bases from V and 3 bases from J; junction bases left unmatched: 5. Per germline, CDR1 MNHEY and CDR2 SVGAGI. The CDR3 is 14 amino acids. The CDR3 spells CASSRQGAHTEAFF. CDR3 bases: TGTGCCAGCAGTCGTCAGGGGGCCCACACTGAAGCTTTCTTT.

The gene calls are TRBV6-5 and TRBJ2-4; a possible D gene is TRBD2 (7 bases). Germline V lookup: CDR1 MNHEY, CDR2 SVGAGI. The ends were cut back, 9 bases at V and 9 bases at J, with 18 bases in the middle. CDR3 length: 13 residues. The CDR3 DNA reads TGTGCCAGTTGGGGGCGGGAGAAGGCCATTCAGTACTTC. Its translation is CASWGREKAIQYF.

This rearrangement joins TRBV5-5 to TRBJ1-6; D remains unclear. V was shortened by 4 bases and J by 6 bases, with 5 bases between the two germline ends. Germline CDR1 reads SGHKS; CDR2 reads YYEKEE (reference sequence). The CDR3 consists of 12 residues. CDR3 sequence reads: CASSESNSPLHF. Here the CDR3 DNA reads TGTGCCAGCAGCGAGAGTAATTCACCCCTCCACTTT.

The chain is built from TRBV7-8 and TRBJ2-3; TRBD1 matches 10 bases. The CDR3 covers 15 residues. V dropped 3 bases and J dropped 4; count of bases not matched to a gene: 4. Germline V gene data show CDR1 as SGHVS and CDR2 as FQNEAQ. As DNA, the CDR3 is TGTGCCAGCAGCTTGCGGGACAGGGGCGCAGATACGCAGTATTTT. Protein sequence: CASSLRDRGADTQYF.

V is TRBV5-6 and J is TRBJ2-4, with a tentative D call TRBD2 (5 bases). Trimming shortened V by 2 bases and J by 0 bases, and 15 bases separated the two germline ends. This CDR3 has 17 amino acids. Germline CDR1 is SGHDT and CDR2 is YYEEEE. CDR3 sequence (DNA): TGTGCCAGCAGCTTTGGCGGGCCGAACTTAGCCAAAAACATTCAGTACTTC. This gives the protein CASSFGGPNLAKNIQYF.

This chain links TRBV6-5 with TRBJ1-2; the D is unclear. The germline V and J ends were trimmed by 6 bases and 8 bases, with 10 bases remaining between them. The CDR3 totals 11 residues. Germline CDR1 and CDR2: MNHEY and SVGAGI. CDR3: CASRNARGYTF. The CDR3 bases are TGTGCCAGCAGAAACGCTCGGGGCTACACCTTC.

V gene TRBV5-1 combines with J gene TRBJ2-7, with unresolved D. Trimming left V 4 bases short and J 5 bases short, with 16 bases between. The CDR3 runs 14 residues. Germline lookup yields CDR1 SGHRS and CDR2 YFSETQ. DNA for the CDR3: TGCGCCAGCAGCCCATCAGGAAATGGAAACGAGCAGTACTTC. As protein: CASSPSGNGNEQYF.

Comment on this clone: This CDR3 is also generated by other DNA sequences in the sample. This chain joins TRBV11-2 and TRBJ2-3, with 10 bases fitting TRBD2. CDR3 length: 15 residues. Unmatched junction bases numbered 1, after V lost 3 bases and J lost 1 base. Germline lookup yields CDR1 SGHAT and CDR2 FQNNGV. CDR3 sequence: CASSFSGGRTDTQYF. In nucleotides, the CDR3 is TGTGCCAGCAGCTTTAGCGGGGGGCGCACAGATACGCAGTATTTT. The whole variable domain, filled in from reference TRBV11-2 and TRBJ2-3, reads EAGVAQSPRYKIIEKRQSVAFWCNPISGHATLYWYQQILGQGPKLLIQFQNNGVVDDSQLPKDRFSAERLKGVDSTLKIQPAKLEDSAVYLCASSFSGGRTDTQYFGPGTRLTVL.

The chain employs TRBV19 and TRBJ1-1; TRBD1 matches 7 bases. The junction had 7 bases not matched to a gene; V was cut back by 6 bases and J by 0 bases. CDR3 length equals 15 residues. Germline V lookup: CDR1 LNHDA, CDR2 SQIVND (reference sequence). CDR3 in amino acids: CASRRDSLLNTEAFF. CDR3 nucleotide sequence: TGTGCCAGTAGAAGGGACAGCCTTTTGAACACTGAAGCTTTCTTT.

The V gene is TRBV27, the J gene TRBJ2-3; TRBD2 might be the D (6 bases). Germline V gives CDR1 MNHEY, CDR2 SMNVEV (reference sequence). The V and J ends lost 2 bases and 0 bases respectively, with 9 bases between them. This CDR3 comprises 15 residues. The CDR3 loop reads CASSLRGRSTDTQYF. CDR3 DNA sequence: TGTGCCAGCAGTTTACGGGGGAGGAGCACAGATACGCAGTATTTT.

The chain has TRBV6-1 and TRBJ1-2; no definite D call. The V end was cut by 2 bases, the J end by 8 bases, with 9 bases between. CDR1 is MNHNS, CDR2 SASEGT, per germline. CDR3 size: 12 residues. In DNA, the CDR3 is TGTGCCAGCAGTGAACGTAACTGGGGCTACACCTTC. Its translation: CASSERNWGYTF.

The V call is TRBV15, the J call TRBJ1-2; D uncertain. The CDR3 contains 15 residues. CDR1 LNHNV and CDR2 YYDKDF come from the germline V gene (reference sequence). The V end lost 4 bases, the J end lost 11 bases, and 23 bases lay between the germline ends. The CDR3: CATSIGRAMAGEYTF. CDR3 nucleotides: TGTGCCACCAGCATTGGACGGGCTATGGCTGGGGAGTACACCTTC.

The J gene is TRBJ1-6, the V gene TRBV4-1, with TRBD1 identical over 7 bases. The germline V gene encodes CDR1 MGHRA and CDR2 YSYEKL. This CDR3 comprises 16 residues. V shed 0 bases, J shed 7 bases, and the junction held 6 bases outside the gene matches. The CDR3 is CASSQEGGGLNSPLHF. CDR3 DNA: TGCGCCAGCAGCCAAGAAGGAGGGGGCCTAAATTCACCCCTCCACTTT.

V and J are TRBV5-1 and TRBJ2-7; TRBD2 is a possible D gene (5 bases). Trimming stripped 4 bases from V and 5 bases from J, with 7 bases between. This CDR3 comprises 11 residues. Per germline, CDR1 SGHRS and CDR2 YFSETQ. For the CDR3, the DNA is TGCGCCAGCAGCCGAGGGAACGAGCAGTACTTC. It specifies CASSRGNEQYF. The full variable domain, with the rest looked up from reference TRBV5-1 and TRBJ2-7, is KAGVTQTPRYLIKTRGQQVTLSCSPISGHRSVSWYQQTPGQGLQFLFEYFSETQRNKGNFPGRFSGRQFSNSRSEMNVSTLELGDSALYLCASSRGNEQYFGPGTRLTVT.

The chain couples TRBV4-2 to TRBJ1-6, with D maybe TRBD1 (5 bases). This CDR3 has 17 amino acids. Germline loops: CDR1 LGHNA, CDR2 YNFKEQ. Trimming removed 5 bases from V and 9 bases from J, with 23 bases in between. This chain's CDR3 is CASSALLAGGRFSPLHF. The CDR3 DNA reads as TGTGCCAGCAGCGCTCTTCTAGCCGGGGGTAGATTTTCACCCCTCCACTTT.